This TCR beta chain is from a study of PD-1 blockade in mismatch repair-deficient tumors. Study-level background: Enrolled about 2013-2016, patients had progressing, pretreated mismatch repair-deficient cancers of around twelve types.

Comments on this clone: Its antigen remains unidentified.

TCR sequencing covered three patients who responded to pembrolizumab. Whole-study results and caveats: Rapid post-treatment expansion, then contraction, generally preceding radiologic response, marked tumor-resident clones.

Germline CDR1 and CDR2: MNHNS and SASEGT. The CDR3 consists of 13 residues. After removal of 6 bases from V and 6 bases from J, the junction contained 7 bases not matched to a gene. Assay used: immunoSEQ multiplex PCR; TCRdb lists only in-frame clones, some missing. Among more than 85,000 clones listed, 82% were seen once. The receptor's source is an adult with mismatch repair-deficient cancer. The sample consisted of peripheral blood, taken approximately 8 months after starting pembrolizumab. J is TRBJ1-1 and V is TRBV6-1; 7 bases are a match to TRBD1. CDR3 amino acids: CASRGTAGAEAFF. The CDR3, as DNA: TGTGCCAGCAGGGGGACAGCCGGGGCTGAAGCTTTCTTT.